The present T cell receptor beta chain was sequenced within a study of long-term antiretroviral therapy in people with HIV. About the study: About a decade before 2015, the earliest samples were taken when ART was typically delayed. Study conclusions and caveats: An increase in diversity followed ART, yet levels stayed below transplant donor controls.

CDR1 and CDR2 from the germline V gene are MNHEY and SMNVEV (reference sequence). CDR3 length: 15 amino acids. Trimming removed 6 bases from V and 1 base from J, with 15 bases in between. At least one PBMC sample before ART and at least two after were required. The assay, immunoSEQ v3.0, was run at survey level. Clones were sequenced by immunoSEQ multiplex PCR, and TCRdb holds only the in-frame ones, with some missing. The sample has more than 35,000 clones; over 90% are singletons. As concerns this clone: Its antigen remains unidentified.

The starting material was unsorted PBMCs, obtained 3.7 years after starting antiretroviral therapy. The sequence was collected from a woman aged 45 to 65 with HIV. J is TRBJ1-1 and V is TRBV27; D gene uncertain. Here the CDR3 reads CASRAFGLWNTEAFF. The CDR3 DNA is TGTGCCAGCAGAGCTTTCGGACTCTGGAACACTGAAGCTTTCTTT.